The present T cell receptor beta chain was sequenced within a study of blood T cell repertoires in COVID-19. Trimming removed 3 bases at V and 2 bases at J, with 5 bases between. This CDR3 contains 12 residues. Germline lookup yields CDR1 DFQATT and CDR2 SNEGSKA (reference sequence). The table came from immunoSEQ multiplex PCR; TCRdb's copy has only in-frame clones and leaves some out. Of some 100,000 clones listed, 85% to 95% are singletons. Source material: peripheral blood. The chain links TRBV20-1 to TRBJ1-5, with D uncertain. The receptor was derived from a woman in her sixties or seventies with active COVID-19. CDR3 in amino acids: CSASSGNQPQHF. The CDR3, as DNA: TGCAGTGCTAGTTCTGGCAATCAGCCCCAGCATTTT.